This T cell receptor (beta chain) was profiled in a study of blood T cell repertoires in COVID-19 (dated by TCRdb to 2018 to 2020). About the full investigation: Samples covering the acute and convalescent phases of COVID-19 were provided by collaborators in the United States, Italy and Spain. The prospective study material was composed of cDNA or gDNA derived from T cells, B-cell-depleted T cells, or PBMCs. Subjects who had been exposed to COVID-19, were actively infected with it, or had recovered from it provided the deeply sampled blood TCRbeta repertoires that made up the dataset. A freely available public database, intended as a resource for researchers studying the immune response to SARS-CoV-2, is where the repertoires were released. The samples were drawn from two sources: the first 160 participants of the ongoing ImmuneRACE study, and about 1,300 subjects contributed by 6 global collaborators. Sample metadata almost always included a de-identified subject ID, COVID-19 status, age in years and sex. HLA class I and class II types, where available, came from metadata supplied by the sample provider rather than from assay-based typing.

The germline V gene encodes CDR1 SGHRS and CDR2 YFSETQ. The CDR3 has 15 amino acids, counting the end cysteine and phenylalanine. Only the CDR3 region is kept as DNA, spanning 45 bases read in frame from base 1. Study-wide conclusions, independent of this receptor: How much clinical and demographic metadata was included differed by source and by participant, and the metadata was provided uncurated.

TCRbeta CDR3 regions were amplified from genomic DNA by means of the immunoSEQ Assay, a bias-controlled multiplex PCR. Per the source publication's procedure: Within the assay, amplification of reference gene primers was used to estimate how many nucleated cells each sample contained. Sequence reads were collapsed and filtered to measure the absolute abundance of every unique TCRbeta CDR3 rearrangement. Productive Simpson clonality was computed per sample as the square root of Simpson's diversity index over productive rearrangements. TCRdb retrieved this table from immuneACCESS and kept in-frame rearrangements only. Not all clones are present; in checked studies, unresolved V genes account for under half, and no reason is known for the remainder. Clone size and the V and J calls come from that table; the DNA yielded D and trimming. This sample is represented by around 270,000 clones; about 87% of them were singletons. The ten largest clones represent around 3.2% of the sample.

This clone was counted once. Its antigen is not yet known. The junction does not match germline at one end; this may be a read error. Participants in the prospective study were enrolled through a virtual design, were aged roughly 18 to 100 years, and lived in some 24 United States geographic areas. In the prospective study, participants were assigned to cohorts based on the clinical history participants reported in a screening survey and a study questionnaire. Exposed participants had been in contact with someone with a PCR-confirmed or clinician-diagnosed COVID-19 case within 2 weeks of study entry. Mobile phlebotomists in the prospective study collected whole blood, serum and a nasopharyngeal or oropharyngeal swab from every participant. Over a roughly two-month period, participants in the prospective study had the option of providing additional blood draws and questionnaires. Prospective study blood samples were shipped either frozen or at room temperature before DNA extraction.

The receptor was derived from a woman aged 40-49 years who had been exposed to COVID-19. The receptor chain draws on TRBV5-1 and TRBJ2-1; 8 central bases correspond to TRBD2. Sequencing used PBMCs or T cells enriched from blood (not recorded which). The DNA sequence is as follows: TGTGCCAGCAGCTTTGGAGCGGGAGCCTACAATGAGCAGTTCTTC. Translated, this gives CASSFGAGAYNEQFF.